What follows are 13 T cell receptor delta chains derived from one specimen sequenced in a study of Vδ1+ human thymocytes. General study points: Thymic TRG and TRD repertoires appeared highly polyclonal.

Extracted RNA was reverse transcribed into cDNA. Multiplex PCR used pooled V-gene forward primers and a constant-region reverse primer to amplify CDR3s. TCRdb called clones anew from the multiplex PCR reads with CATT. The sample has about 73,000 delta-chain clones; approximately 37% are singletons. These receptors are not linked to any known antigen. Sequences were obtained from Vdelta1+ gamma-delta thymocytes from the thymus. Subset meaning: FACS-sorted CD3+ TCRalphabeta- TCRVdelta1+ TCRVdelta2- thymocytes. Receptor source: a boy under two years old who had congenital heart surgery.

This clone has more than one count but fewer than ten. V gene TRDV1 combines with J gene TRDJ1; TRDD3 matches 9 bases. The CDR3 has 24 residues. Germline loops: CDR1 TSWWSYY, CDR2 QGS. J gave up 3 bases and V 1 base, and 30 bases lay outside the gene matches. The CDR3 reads CALGEPHTITPRGWGIVTADKLIF. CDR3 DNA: TGTGCTCTTGGGGAACCACATACAATCACCCCAAGGGGGTGGGGGATAGTGACGGCCGATAAACTCATCTTT.

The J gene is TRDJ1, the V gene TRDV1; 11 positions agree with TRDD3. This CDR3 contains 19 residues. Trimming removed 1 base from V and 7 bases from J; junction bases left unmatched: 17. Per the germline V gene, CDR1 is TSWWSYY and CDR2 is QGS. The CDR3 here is CALGEPLRLGDKFLAKLIF. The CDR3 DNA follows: TGTGCTCTTGGGGAACCTCTACGACTGGGGGATAAATTTCTGGCTAAACTCATCTTT.

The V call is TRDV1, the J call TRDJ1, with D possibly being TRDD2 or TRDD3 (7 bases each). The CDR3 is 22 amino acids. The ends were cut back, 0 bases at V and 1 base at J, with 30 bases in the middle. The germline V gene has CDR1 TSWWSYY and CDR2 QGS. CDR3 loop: CALGELIPTIWGSRSSTDKLIF. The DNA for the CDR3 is TGTGCTCTTGGGGAACTAATTCCTACGATCTGGGGGTCCCGATCATCCACCGATAAACTCATCTTT.

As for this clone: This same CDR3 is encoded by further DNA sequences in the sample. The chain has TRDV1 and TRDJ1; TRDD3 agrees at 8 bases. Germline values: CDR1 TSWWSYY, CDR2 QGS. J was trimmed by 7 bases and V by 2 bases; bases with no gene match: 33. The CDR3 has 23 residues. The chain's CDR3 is CALGERLFPTTILGEAFAGKLIF. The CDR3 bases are TGTGCTCTTGGGGAAAGACTATTCCCCACGACTATCCTGGGGGAGGCCTTTGCGGGTAAACTCATCTTT.

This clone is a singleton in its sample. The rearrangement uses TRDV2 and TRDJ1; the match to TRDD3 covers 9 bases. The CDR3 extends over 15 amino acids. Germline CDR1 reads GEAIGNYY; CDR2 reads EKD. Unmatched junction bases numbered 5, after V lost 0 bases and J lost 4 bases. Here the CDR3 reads CACDTVLGDDDKLIF. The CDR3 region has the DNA TGTGCCTGTGACACCGTACTGGGGGACGACGATAAACTCATCTTT.

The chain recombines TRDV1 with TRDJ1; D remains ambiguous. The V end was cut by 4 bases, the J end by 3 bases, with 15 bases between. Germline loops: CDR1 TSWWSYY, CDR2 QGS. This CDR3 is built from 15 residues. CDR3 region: CALGVSSMHPDKLIF. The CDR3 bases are TGTGCTCTTGGGGTCTCCTCTATGCACCCCGATAAACTCATCTTT.

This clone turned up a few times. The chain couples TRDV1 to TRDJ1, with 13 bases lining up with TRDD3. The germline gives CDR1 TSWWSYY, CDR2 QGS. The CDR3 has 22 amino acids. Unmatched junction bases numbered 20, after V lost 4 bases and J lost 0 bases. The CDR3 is CALGVTPPQRTGGYGYTDKLIF. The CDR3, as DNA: TGTGCTCTTGGGGTAACTCCTCCCCAGCGTACTGGGGGATACGGGTACACCGATAAACTCATCTTT.

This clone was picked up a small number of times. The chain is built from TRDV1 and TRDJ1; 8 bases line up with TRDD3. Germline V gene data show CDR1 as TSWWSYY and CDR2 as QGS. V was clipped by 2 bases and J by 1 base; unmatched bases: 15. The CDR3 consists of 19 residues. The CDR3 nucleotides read TGTGCTCTTGGGGAATTCCAATTCTGGGGGACTTATTTCACCGATAAACTCATCTTT. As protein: CALGEFQFWGTYFTDKLIF.

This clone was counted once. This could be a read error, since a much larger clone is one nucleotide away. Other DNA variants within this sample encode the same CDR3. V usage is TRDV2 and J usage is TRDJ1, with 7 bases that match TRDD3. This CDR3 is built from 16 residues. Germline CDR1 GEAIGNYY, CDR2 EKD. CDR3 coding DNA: TGTGCCTGCGACACTTCGTACTGGGGTTACACCGATAAACTCATCTTT. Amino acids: CACDTSYWGYTDKLIF.

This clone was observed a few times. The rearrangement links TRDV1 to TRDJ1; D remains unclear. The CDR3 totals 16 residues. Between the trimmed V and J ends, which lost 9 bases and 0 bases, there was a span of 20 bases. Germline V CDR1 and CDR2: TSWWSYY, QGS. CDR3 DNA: TGTGCTCTGGTTCTCACGGGACCCGGGAACACCGATAAACTCATCTTT. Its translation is CALVLTGPGNTDKLIF.

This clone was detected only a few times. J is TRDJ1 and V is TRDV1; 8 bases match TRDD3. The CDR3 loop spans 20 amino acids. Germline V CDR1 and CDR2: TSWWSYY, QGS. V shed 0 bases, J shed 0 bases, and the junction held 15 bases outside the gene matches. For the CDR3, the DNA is TGTGCTCTTGGGGAACTAAATCCAATTCCTGGGGGAGTCTACACCGATAAACTCATCTTT. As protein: CALGELNPIPGGVYTDKLIF.

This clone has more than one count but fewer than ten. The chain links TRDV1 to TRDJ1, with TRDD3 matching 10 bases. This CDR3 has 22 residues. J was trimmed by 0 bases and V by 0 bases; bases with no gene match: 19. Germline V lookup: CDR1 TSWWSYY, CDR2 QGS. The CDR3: CALGELRRPSVPLGDYTDKLIF. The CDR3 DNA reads TGTGCTCTTGGGGAACTACGAAGGCCTTCCGTACCACTGGGGGATTACACCGATAAACTCATCTTT.

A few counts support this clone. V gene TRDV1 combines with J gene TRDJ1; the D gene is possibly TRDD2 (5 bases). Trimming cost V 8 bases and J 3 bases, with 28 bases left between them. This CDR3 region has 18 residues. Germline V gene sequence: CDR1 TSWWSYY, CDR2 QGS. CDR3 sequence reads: CALSFASVLREFADKLIF. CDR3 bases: TGTGCTCTTTCCTTCGCTTCGGTTCTGCGAGAATTCGCCGATAAACTCATCTTT.